The 9 T cell receptor beta chains listed next were all sequenced from one sample in a study of CD8 T cells in Susac syndrome. Random-hexamer reverse transcription was applied to roughly 0.5 to 1 ug RNA. In TCRdb, the immunoSEQ multiplex PCR reads were re-called with MiXCR into one record per CDR3 protein. The data contain around 190,000 distinct CDR3 sequences, approximately 95% of them seen just once; the ten biggest clones take up less than 0.2%. The sequenced sample consisted of CD8+ T cells from PBMCs. Every receptor here comes from a human donor with multiple sclerosis.

The V gene is TRBV27, the J gene TRBJ2-7; no clear D. V dropped 3 bases and J dropped 6 bases, with 9 bases sitting between them. The CDR3 extends over 12 amino acids. From germline, CDR1 is MNHEY and CDR2 SMNVEV (reference sequence). As DNA, the CDR3 is TGTGCCAGCAGTTTGACATTGGGCGAGCAGTACTTC. This gives the protein CASSLTLGEQYF.

This chain joins TRBV3-1 and TRBJ2-5, with 9 bases that match TRBD1. The CDR3 contains 13 residues. V lost 4 bases, J lost 5 bases, and 2 bases stayed unmatched. The germline gives CDR1 LGHDT, CDR2 YNNKEL (reference sequence). The CDR3 sequence: CASSRGQGETQYF. The CDR3 nucleotides read TGTGCCAGCAGCCGCGGACAGGGGGAGACCCAGTACTTC.

The V call is TRBV20-1, the J call TRBJ2-3; 9 bases agree with TRBD2. V lost 4 bases, J lost 9 bases, and 11 bases stayed unmatched. The CDR3 has 14 residues. Germline assignment: CDR1 DFQATT and CDR2 SNEGSKA (reference sequence). The CDR3 sequence is CSATLAGAFRTQYF. The DNA of the CDR3 is TGCAGTGCTACCTTAGCGGGGGCCTTCAGGACGCAGTATTTT.

The chain uses TRBV29-1 and TRBJ2-7; TRBD2 agrees at 8 bases. The germline gives CDR1 SQVTM, CDR2 ANQGSEA. The CDR3 runs 12 residues. V lost 6 bases and J lost 7; bases outside the gene matches: 8. The CDR3 bases are TGCAGCGTCACTGCGGGGGGTGGGGAGCAGTACTTC. It specifies CSVTAGGGEQYF.

The chain uses TRBV16 and TRBJ1-2; unclear D gene. Trimming pared 1 base from V and 5 bases from J, leaving 14 bases between. Germline CDR1 is KGHSY and CDR2 is FQNENV. The CDR3 totals 15 residues. CDR3 bases: TGTGCCAGCAGCCAATTCGGGTCTAATCGATATGGCTACACCTTC. Residues: CASSQFGSNRYGYTF.

The rearrangement links TRBV27 to TRBJ1-6; a possible D gene is TRBD1 (6 bases). Germline CDR1 MNHEY, CDR2 SMNVEV (reference sequence). This CDR3 region has 16 residues. V was pared by 4 bases and J by 0 bases, with 10 bases between. The CDR3 reads CASSSGQSSYNSPLHF. The CDR3 nucleotides are TGTGCCAGCAGTTCCGGACAGAGCTCCTATAATTCACCCCTCCACTTT.

V gene TRBV28 combines with J gene TRBJ2-7, with 9 bases aligning to TRBD2. CDR1 and CDR2 from the germline V gene are MDHEN and SYDVKM. The J segment lost 3 bases and the V segment lost 7 bases, leaving 7 bases of the junction unmatched. The length of the CDR3 is 14 residues. Here the CDR3 DNA reads TGTGCCAGCAAGGAAGAGCGGGAGGTCTACGAGCAGTACTTC. It codes for CASKEEREVYEQYF.

The J gene is TRBJ1-1, the V gene TRBV7-3; D is ambiguous. From germline, CDR1 is SGHTA and CDR2 FQGTGA. The CDR3 length is 13 residues. Trimming left V 2 bases short and J 4 bases short, with 8 bases between. CDR3 in DNA: TGTGCCAGCAGCTTAGGTTATGGCACTGAAGCTTTCTTT. As protein: CASSLGYGTEAFF.

The genes are TRBV25-1 and TRBJ1-5, with unresolved D. The CDR3 covers 14 residues. V was clipped by 4 bases and J by 6 bases, with 13 bases between them. Germline values: CDR1 MGHDK, CDR2 SYGVNS. As DNA, the CDR3 is TGTGCCAGCAGTGGGGCAGTCCGGGGTCAGCCCCAGCATTTT. It yields the protein CASSGAVRGQPQHF.